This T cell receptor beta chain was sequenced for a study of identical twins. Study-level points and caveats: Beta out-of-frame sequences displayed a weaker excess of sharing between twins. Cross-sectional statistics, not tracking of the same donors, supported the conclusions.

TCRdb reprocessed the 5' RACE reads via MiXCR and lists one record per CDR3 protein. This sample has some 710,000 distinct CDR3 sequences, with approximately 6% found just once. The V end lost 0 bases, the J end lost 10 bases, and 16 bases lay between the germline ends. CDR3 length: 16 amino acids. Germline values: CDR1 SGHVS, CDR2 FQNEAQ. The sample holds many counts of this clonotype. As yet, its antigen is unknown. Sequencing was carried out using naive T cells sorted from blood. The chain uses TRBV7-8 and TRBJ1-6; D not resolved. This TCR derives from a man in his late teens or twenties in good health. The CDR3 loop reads CASSLAPSGIGSPLHF. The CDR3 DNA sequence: TGTGCCAGCAGCTTAGCTCCGTCGGGAATTGGCTCACCCCTCCACTTT.